These 18 T cell receptor beta chains originate from one sample sequenced in a study of regulatory T cells in long-lasting Graves disease. Time point indicated: persistent/refractory GD, antithyroid drugs over 5 years with positive TRAb. Generation of the TCR library employed RNA extracted from PBMCs. Both iRepertoire HTBI primers and Arm-PCR of CDR3 regions were used to build the TCR beta libraries. One entry per CDR3 protein results from TCRdb running MiXCR on the multiplex PCR reads. This sample has more than 650,000 distinct CDR3 sequences, with about 32% found just once. The sample consisted of peripheral blood mononuclear cells (PBMCs), taken when the disease was refractory, from a patient treated with antithyroid drugs. The source is a female donor with Graves disease.

This clonotype was seen at least ten times. The chain recombines TRBV18 with TRBJ1-4, with 7 bases that match TRBD1. V lost 4 bases and J lost 5; bases outside the gene matches: 7. Germline values: CDR1 KGHSH, CDR2 LQKENI. CDR3 length: 15 residues. The chain's CDR3 is CASSRYRGVNEKLFF. The CDR3 region has the DNA TGTGCCAGCTCACGATACAGGGGAGTCAATGAAAAACTGTTTTTT.

The gene calls are TRBV12-3 or TRBV12-4 and TRBJ2-3; the D gene could be TRBD1 or TRBD2 (5 bases each). This CDR3 has 14 amino acids. Between the trimmed V and J ends, which lost 3 bases and 2 bases, there was a span of 9 bases. CDR3 protein: CASSLWDPTDTQYF. The CDR3 DNA reads as TGTGCCAGCAGTTTGTGGGACCCCACAGATACGCAGTATTTT.

This clonotype was picked up a small number of times. The rearrangement links TRBV29-1 to TRBJ1-1, with no clear D. Germline CDR1 reads SQVTM; CDR2 reads ANQGSEA. The CDR3 extends over 10 amino acids. Between the trimmed V and J ends, which lost 4 bases and 6 bases, there was a span of 6 bases. The CDR3 DNA reads TGCAGCGTTGTCTTGTCTGAAGCTTTCTTT. This gives the protein CSVVLSEAFF. The variable domain in full, with the rest retrieved from reference TRBV29-1 and TRBJ1-1, is SAVISQKPSRDICQRGTSLTIQCQVDSQVTMMFWYRQQPGQSLTLIATANQGSEATYESGFVIDKFPISRPNLTFSTLTVSNMSPEDSSIYLCSVVLSEAFFGQGTRLTVV.

This sequence joins TRBV18 and TRBJ1-1, with D perhaps TRBD1 (5 bases). The length of the CDR3 is 15 residues. Germline V lookup: CDR1 KGHSH, CDR2 LQKENI. Between the trimmed V and J ends, which lost 4 bases and 1 base, there was a span of 13 bases. CDR3 protein: CASSLFLGENTEAFF. The CDR3 DNA reads as TGTGCCAGCTCACTTTTTCTAGGGGAGAACACTGAAGCTTTCTTT.

This chain connects TRBV2 to TRBJ2-7; D unresolved. Germline assignment: CDR1 SNHLY and CDR2 FYNNEI. Trimming removed 1 base at V and 6 bases at J, with 10 bases between. The CDR3 totals 13 residues. DNA of the CDR3: TGTGCCAGCAGTGAAGTGTCTAGTCGCGAGCAGTACTTC. Amino acids: CASSEVSSREQYF.

This clonotype was counted many times. The chain employs TRBV2 and TRBJ2-7; 10 nucleotides line up with TRBD1. V lost 1 base to trimming and J lost 6 bases; unmatched junction nucleotides: 6. There are 15 residues in the CDR3. CDR1 is SNHLY and CDR2 is FYNNEI in the germline V gene. The CDR3 DNA follows: TGTGCCAGCAGTGAAGTGACAGGGGGCTTTGGCGAGCAGTACTTC. Translation: CASSEVTGGFGEQYF.

The chain is built from TRBV20-1 and TRBJ2-1; TRBD2 matches at 15 bases. Germline values: CDR1 DFQATT, CDR2 SNEGSKA (reference sequence). Trimming removed 3 bases from V and 8 bases from J; junction bases left unmatched: 8. The CDR3 contains 16 residues. CDR3 region: CSARDHGTSGRYEQFF. The CDR3 region has the DNA TGCAGTGCTAGGGATCACGGGACTAGCGGGAGGTATGAGCAGTTCTTC.

This clonotype has only a few counts. The genes are TRBV14 and TRBJ1-1; a weak D match, TRBD1 (6 bases). CDR1 and CDR2 from the germline V gene are SGHDN and FVKESK. The CDR3 is made up of 15 amino acids. Between the trimmed V and J ends, which lost 1 base and 4 bases, there was a span of 13 bases. The DNA of the CDR3 is TGTGCCAGCAGCCAAGTCCGAGGGGGGAGCACTGAAGCTTTCTTT. This translates into CASSQVRGGSTEAFF. The variable domain in full, completed from reference TRBV14 and TRBJ1-1, reads EAGVTQFPSHSVIEKGQTVTLRCDPISGHDNLYWYRRVMGKEIKFLLHFVKESKQDESGMPNNRFLAERTGGTYSTLKVQPAELEDSGVYFCASSQVRGGSTEAFFGQGTRLTVV.

This clonotype came up many times. This chain joins TRBV5-6 and TRBJ2-7; the match to TRBD2 covers 14 bases. The CDR3 loop spans 16 amino acids. The V segment lost 3 bases and the J segment 0 bases; nucleotides outside the gene matches: 2. Per the germline V gene, CDR1 is SGHDT and CDR2 is YYEEEE. CDR3 coding DNA: TGTGCCAGCAGCTCGGGGACTAGCGGGAGCTCCTACGAGCAGTACTTC. Translation: CASSSGTSGSSYEQYF.

This chain connects TRBV30 to TRBJ1-2; 12 bases match TRBD1. The CDR3 is 15 residues long. V was pared by 5 bases and J by 6 bases, with 10 bases of the junction left unmatched. Germline V gives CDR1 GTSNPN, CDR2 SVGIG (reference sequence). CDR3 coding DNA: TGTGCCTGGGGGAACCCGGGACAGGGGGCGCATGGCTACACCTTC. This sequence encodes CAWGNPGQGAHGYTF.

This chain connects TRBV28 to TRBJ2-4; D remains unclear. Deletions cut 9 bases from V and 13 bases from J, with 16 bases between. The CDR3 length is 11 residues. The germline CDR1 and CDR2 sequences are MDHEN and SYDVKM. The CDR3 protein is CASSPRGKQYF. The CDR3, as DNA: TGTGCCAGTTCACCACGTGGGAAGCAGTACTTC.

This chain links TRBV6-2 or TRBV6-3 with TRBJ1-4, with 8 bases that match TRBD1. CDR1 and CDR2 from the germline V gene are MNHEY and SVGEGT. CDR3 length: 15 residues. The V gene end was trimmed by 4 bases and the J gene end by 7 bases; junction bases not matched to a gene: 8. In nucleotides, the CDR3 is TGTGCCAGCAGTTTAGGACAGGGCGTTGGTGAAAAACTGTTTTTT. This translates into CASSLGQGVGEKLFF.

The gene calls are TRBV10-3 and TRBJ2-5, with a weak D call TRBD1 (5 bases). Gene TRBJ2-7 matches the end of the DNA better, so the J call may be wrong. CDR3 length equals 13 residues. Germline values: CDR1 ENHRY, CDR2 SYGVKD. In DNA, the CDR3 is TGTGCCGTCTTAGGGGAACCCTCCTACGAGCAGTACTTC. This codes for CAVLGEPSYEQYF.

The table lists this clonotype with a few counts. The CDR3 DNA sequence: TGTGCCAGCTGGAAAAAGACTGAAGCTTTCTTT. Amino acid sequence: CASWKKTEAFF. This chain connects TRBV6-1 to TRBJ1-1; D not certain. Germline V lookup: CDR1 MNHNS, CDR2 SASEGT. The V end lost 8 bases, the J end lost 5 bases, and 9 bases lay between the germline ends. This CDR3 is 11 amino acids long.

This clonotype has a handful of counts. CDR3 sequence reads: CAWDLTGYGYTF. The CDR3 DNA reads TGTGCCTGGGACCTGACAGGGTATGGCTACACCTTC. This chain joins TRBV30 and TRBJ1-2, with 7 bases matching TRBD1. The CDR3 loop spans 12 amino acids. Germline CDR1 reads GTSNPN; CDR2 reads SVGIG (reference sequence). Unmatched junction bases numbered 5, after V lost 5 bases and J lost 5 bases. Full variable domain (missing parts from reference TRBV30 and TRBJ1-2): SQTIHQWPATLVQPVGSPLSLECTVEGTSNPNLYWYRQAAGRGLQLLFYSVGIGQISSEVPQNLSASRPQDRQFILSSKKLLLSDSGFYLCAWDLTGYGYTFGSGTRLTVV.

This clonotype appeared a few times. The gene calls are TRBV6-1 and TRBJ2-7; weak D call: TRBD2 (5 bases). Germline loops: CDR1 MNHNS, CDR2 SASEGT. The V and J ends lost 3 bases and 7 bases respectively, with 10 bases between them. CDR3 length: 12 amino acids. The CDR3: CASSDPPGEQYF. In nucleotides, the CDR3 is TGTGCCAGCAGTGACCCCCCGGGGGAGCAGTACTTC.

This clonotype was seen many times. This sequence joins TRBV28 and TRBJ1-2; 8 bases map to TRBD1. The CDR3 sequence is 16 residues long. V was pared by 2 bases and J by 5 bases, with 10 bases of the junction left unmatched. From germline, CDR1 is MDHEN and CDR2 SYDVKM. Here the CDR3 DNA reads TGTGCCAGCAGTTTAGCCATCCCGGGACAGGCGTATGGCTACACCTTC. Protein product: CASSLAIPGQAYGYTF.

The V call is TRBV5-1, the J call TRBJ1-2; tentatively, D is TRBD1 (5 bases). Germline V gene data show CDR1 as SGHRS and CDR2 as YFSETQ. The CDR3 extends over 12 amino acids. Trimming left V 3 bases short and J 6 bases short, with 9 bases between. The CDR3 nucleotides read TGCGCCAGCAGCTCAGCAGGGAATGGCTACACCTTC. Amino acid sequence: CASSSAGNGYTF. The whole variable domain, remainder taken from reference TRBV5-1 and TRBJ1-2, is KAGVTQTPRYLIKTRGQQVTLSCSPISGHRSVSWYQQTPGQGLQFLFEYFSETQRNKGNFPGRFSGRQFSNSRSEMNVSTLELGDSALYLCASSSAGNGYTFGSGTRLTVV.